The 32 T cell receptor beta chains below were found in one sample sequenced in a study of blood T cell repertoires in COVID-19. Clones were read by immunoSEQ multiplex PCR, and TCRdb kept only the in-frame ones, dropping some. Of about 74,000 clones detected, over 70% appear once; the ten largest clones hold around a fifth. The sample comprised peripheral blood. These receptor sequences come from a man between 65 and 85 years old with acute or convalescent COVID-19.

V usage is TRBV25-1 and J usage is TRBJ2-5; D is perhaps TRBD2 (5 bases). The CDR3 extends over 15 amino acids. Between the trimmed V and J ends, which lost 3 bases and 4 bases, there was a span of 15 bases. In germline, CDR1 is MGHDK, CDR2 SYGVNS. Here the CDR3 DNA reads TGTGCCAGCAGTGACTCCGGACTGTTGGGAGAGACCCAGTACTTC. Its translation: CASSDSGLLGETQYF. Based on the CDR3 plus reference TRBV25-1 and TRBJ2-5, the full variable domain is EADIYQTPRYLVIGTGKKITLECSQTMGHDKMYWYQQDPGMELHLIHYSYGVNSTEKGDLSSESTVSRIRTEHFPLTLESARPSHTSQYLCASSDSGLLGETQYFGPGTRLLVL.

This clone was seen a handful of times. The chain recombines TRBV18 with TRBJ2-5, with 8 bases that match TRBD2. The ends lost 4 bases at V and 4 bases at J; junction bases unmatched: 8. The CDR3 contains 15 residues. Germline V gives CDR1 KGHSH, CDR2 LQKENI. This CDR3 is CASSQRGGAGETQYF. CDR3 coding DNA: TGTGCCAGCTCACAACGGGGGGGCGCTGGAGAGACCCAGTACTTC.

The chain joins TRBV7-9 to TRBJ2-5; possibly TRBD2 for D (5 bases). The CDR3 consists of 16 residues. Looked up from germline, CDR1 is SEHNR and CDR2 is FQNEAQ (reference sequence). Trimming removed 5 bases from V and 4 bases from J, with 20 bases in between. The CDR3 coding sequence is TGTGCCAGCAGCACCCAACTAGAGCTCGGTCGAGAGACCCAGTACTTC. Amino acids: CASSTQLELGRETQYF.

The chain combines TRBV28 with TRBJ1-2; D is ambiguous. V was shortened by 1 base and J by 2 bases, with 8 bases between the two germline ends. Germline V gene sequence: CDR1 MDHEN, CDR2 SYDVKM. CDR3 length: 14 residues. The CDR3 DNA follows: TGTGCCAGCAGTTTATTTCCAGGAAACTATGGCTACACCTTC. This sequence encodes CASSLFPGNYGYTF.

This clone has just one count. The V and J genes are TRBV19 and TRBJ2-1; 16 bases are a match to TRBD2. The CDR3 has 16 amino acids. V trimming: 6 bases; J trimming: 8 bases; junction bases outside the gene matches: 7. Germline lookup yields CDR1 LNHDA and CDR2 SQIVND (reference sequence). CDR3 protein: CASRTGTSGRAHEQFF. CDR3 DNA sequence: TGTGCCAGTAGAACCGGGACTAGCGGGAGGGCCCATGAGCAGTTCTTC.

J is TRBJ2-3 and V is TRBV5-1; 10 bases fit TRBD1. Losses at the gene ends were 4 bases for V and 0 bases for J; bases not matched to a gene: 2. The CDR3 is made up of 15 amino acids. Germline V lookup: CDR1 SGHRS, CDR2 YFSETQ. The CDR3 here is CASSGDRGSTDTQYF. The CDR3 DNA is TGCGCCAGCAGCGGGGACAGGGGAAGCACAGATACGCAGTATTTT.

Only a few counts were recorded for this clone. The chain carries TRBV18 and TRBJ1-5; D may be TRBD1 (6 bases). The germline V gene has CDR1 KGHSH and CDR2 LQKENI. CDR3 length: 15 amino acids. The germline V and J ends were trimmed by 2 bases and 4 bases, with 12 bases remaining between them. The CDR3 loop reads CASSPSGTSNQPQHF. As DNA, the CDR3 is TGTGCCAGCTCACCAAGCGGGACATCAAATCAGCCCCAGCATTTT.

The chain couples TRBV19 to TRBJ2-1; perhaps TRBD1 as D (5 bases). Germline V gene data show CDR1 as LNHDA and CDR2 as SQIVND (reference sequence). This CDR3 contains 13 residues. V lost 9 bases and J 4 bases, leaving 13 bases between the germline ends. Here the CDR3 reads CASQGPGYNEQFF. CDR3 DNA: TGTGCCAGCCAGGGTCCCGGATACAATGAGCAGTTCTTC.

This clone was seen a few times. The chain couples TRBV28 to TRBJ1-2; D is possibly TRBD1 (5 bases). This CDR3 contains 17 residues. Per the germline V gene, CDR1 is MDHEN and CDR2 is SYDVKM. Trimming took 2 bases from V and 2 from J, leaving 18 bases between them. CDR3 nucleotides: TGTGCCAGCAGTTTAGAGGGCGGGGCCTGGGGGAACTATGGCTACACCTTC. This sequence encodes CASSLEGGAWGNYGYTF.

The V call is TRBV29-1, the J call TRBJ1-4; D is undetermined. V was trimmed by 0 bases and J by 4 bases, leaving 6 bases between them. The CDR3 is 13 residues long. Germline CDR1 SQVTM, CDR2 ANQGSEA. The CDR3 nucleotides are TGCAGCGTTGAAGAATATTATAATGAAAAACTGTTTTTT. It specifies CSVEEYYNEKLFF.

The V and J genes are TRBV5-1 and TRBJ2-1, with 7 nucleotides matching TRBD2. Per germline, CDR1 SGHRS and CDR2 YFSETQ. V trimming: 0 bases; J trimming: 8 bases; junction bases outside the gene matches: 8. The CDR3 contains 15 residues. The CDR3 here is CASSLGLAESDEQFF. CDR3 DNA: TGCGCCAGCAGCTTGGGACTAGCCGAGAGCGATGAGCAGTTCTTC.

The genes are TRBV28 and TRBJ2-3, with 10 bases that match TRBD2. Germline CDR1 is MDHEN and CDR2 is SYDVKM. The trim removed 5 bases at V and 6 bases at J, leaving 14 bases unmatched. The CDR3 covers 17 residues. CDR3 bases: TGTGCCAGCAGTCCGAGGTACAGCGGGAGGGCTCCCGATACGCAGTATTTT. It codes for CASSPRYSGRAPDTQYF.

The rearrangement links TRBV11-1 to TRBJ2-3; 8 bases line up with TRBD2. The CDR3 spans 15 residues. Germline V gives CDR1 SGHAT, CDR2 FQDESV (reference sequence). Unmatched junction bases numbered 0, after V lost 1 base and J lost 0 bases. The CDR3 is CASSLGGRSTDTQYF. The CDR3 nucleotides are TGTGCCAGCAGCTTAGGCGGGAGGAGCACAGATACGCAGTATTTT.

This rearrangement joins TRBV27 to TRBJ2-7; TRBD2 matches at 10 bases. Trimming at V came to 7 bases and at J to 1 base, leaving 7 bases not matched to a gene. CDR1 MNHEY and CDR2 SMNVEV come from the germline V gene (reference sequence). The CDR3 is 15 residues long. CDR3 DNA sequence: TGTGCCAGCATGCTAGCGGGAGTGGGTTCCTACGAGCAGTACTTC. It yields the protein CASMLAGVGSYEQYF.

This clone was recorded once. V gene TRBV6-6 combines with J gene TRBJ2-1, with D maybe TRBD1 (5 bases). This CDR3 is built from 14 residues. The V gene lost 7 bases and the J gene lost 0 bases, with 10 bases spanning the gap. Germline V lookup: CDR1 MNHNY, CDR2 SVGAGI (reference sequence). CDR3 sequence (DNA): TGTGCCAGCACCCCAGGGATCTCCTACAATGAGCAGTTCTTC. It is translated as CASTPGISYNEQFF.

The genes are TRBV19 and TRBJ1-2; D remains ambiguous. The germline V gene encodes CDR1 LNHDA and CDR2 SQIVND (reference sequence). The germline V and J ends were trimmed by 7 bases and 4 bases, with 10 bases remaining between them. This CDR3 comprises 12 residues. In DNA, the CDR3 is TGTGCCAGTATGGCAGGTAGCTATGGCTACACCTTC. Protein sequence: CASMAGSYGYTF.

The chain carries TRBV28 and TRBJ2-1; the match to TRBD2 covers 11 bases. Germline V CDR1 and CDR2: MDHEN, SYDVKM. This CDR3 is built from 17 residues. With V trimmed by 2 bases and J by 6 bases, 9 bases remained unmatched. Here the CDR3 DNA reads TGTGCCAGCAGTTTAGCGGGACTAGCGGCTATTCCCAATGAGCAGTTCTTC. It specifies CASSLAGLAAIPNEQFF.

The chain links TRBV7-3 to TRBJ2-2; a weak D match, TRBD2 (6 bases). The V end lost 0 bases, the J end lost 0 bases, and 14 bases lay between the germline ends. Germline V gene lookup returns CDR1 SGHTA and CDR2 FQGTGA. The CDR3 has 18 amino acids. The CDR3 region has the DNA TGTGCCAGCAGCTTAACTGGGACTGGGAGCGCGAACACCGGGGAGCTGTTTTTT. It codes for CASSLTGTGSANTGELFF. The variable domain in full, with the rest retrieved from reference TRBV7-3 and TRBJ2-2, is GAGVSQTPSNKVTEKGKYVELRCDPISGHTALYWYRQSLGQGPEFLIYFQGTGAADDSGLPNDRFFAVRPEGSVSTLKIQRTERGDSAVYLCASSLTGTGSANTGELFFGEGSRLTVL.

The rearrangement uses TRBV7-3 and TRBJ2-1; D gene uncertain. V lost 3 bases, J lost 0 bases, and 6 bases lay in between. Germline values: CDR1 SGHTA, CDR2 FQGTGA. The CDR3 spans 14 residues. This CDR3 reads CASSLRSSYNEQFF. CDR3 coding DNA: TGTGCCAGCAGCTTGAGGAGCTCCTACAATGAGCAGTTCTTC.

The genes are TRBV6-6 and TRBJ2-1; a weak D match, TRBD1 (7 bases). V was pared by 0 bases and J by 5 bases, with 11 bases between. Germline CDR1 is MNHNY and CDR2 is SVGAGI (reference sequence). The CDR3 has 15 amino acids. The CDR3 loop reads CASSYSGRGDNEQFF. The CDR3, as DNA: TGTGCCAGCAGTTACTCGGGCAGGGGGGACAATGAGCAGTTCTTC.

This clone was observed a handful of times. This sequence joins TRBV2 and TRBJ1-4; D remains ambiguous. This CDR3 has 14 residues. V was cut by 10 bases and J by 2 bases, with 14 bases left in between. CDR1 and CDR2 (germline): SNHLY, FYNNEI. The chain's CDR3 is CATLAGKTNEKLFF. The CDR3 region has the DNA TGTGCCACATTAGCGGGGAAGACTAATGAAAAACTGTTTTTT. Full variable domain (rest looked up from reference TRBV2 and TRBJ1-4): EPEVTQTPSHQVTQMGQEVILRCVPISNHLYFYWYRQILGQKVEFLVSFYNNEISEKSEIFDDQFSVERPDGSNFTLKIRSTKLEDSAMYFCATLAGKTNEKLFFGSGTQLSVL.

This chain connects TRBV7-9 to TRBJ2-1; no firm D call. The CDR3 runs 16 residues. Germline loops: CDR1 SEHNR, CDR2 FQNEAQ (reference sequence). V was shortened by 0 bases and J by 0 bases, with 9 bases between the two germline ends. CDR3 loop: CASSLAGLSSYNEQFF. The CDR3 DNA sequence: TGTGCCAGCAGCTTAGCGGGCCTGAGCTCCTACAATGAGCAGTTCTTC.

The V and J genes are TRBV4-1 and TRBJ2-1; 8 nucleotides align to TRBD2. CDR1 is MGHRA and CDR2 is YSYEKL in the germline V gene. V shed 2 bases and J 0 bases; nucleotides not matched to a gene: 0. The CDR3 consists of 15 residues. CDR3 amino acids: CASSQTSGSYNEQFF. The CDR3 region has the DNA TGCGCCAGCAGCCAAACTAGCGGCTCCTACAATGAGCAGTTCTTC.

The count of this clone is one. The chain carries TRBV10-2 and TRBJ1-1; tentative D call: TRBD1 (6 bases). The germline gives CDR1 WSHSY, CDR2 SAAADI. Trimming shortened V by 1 base and J by 4 bases, and 10 bases separated the two germline ends. This CDR3 has 14 amino acids. CDR3 coding DNA: TGCGCCAGCAGTGAGTGGGGGGGGCTCACTGAAGCTTTCTTT. Its protein product is CASSEWGGLTEAFF.

J is TRBJ2-1 and V is TRBV2; D is possibly TRBD2 (5 bases). Germline CDR1 SNHLY, CDR2 FYNNEI. Between the trimmed V and J ends, which lost 7 bases and 4 bases, there was a span of 14 bases. The CDR3 is 14 residues long. The chain's CDR3 is CASISDFLYNEQFF. The CDR3 DNA is TGTGCCAGCATCTCGGACTTCCTTTACAATGAGCAGTTCTTC.

This clone was found a few times. The V gene is TRBV11-2, the J gene TRBJ2-5; D uncertain. CDR1 and CDR2 from the germline V gene are SGHAT and FQNNGV. The CDR3 totals 15 residues. V was trimmed by 4 bases and J by 1 base, leaving 13 bases between them. CDR3 amino acids: CASSSDTYLQETQYF. CDR3 in DNA: TGTGCCAGCAGCTCCGACACATACCTCCAAGAGACCCAGTACTTC.

For the CDR3, the DNA is TGTGCCAGCAGTCAAGCCCCGGGACAGCGAATCTCTGGAAACACCATATATTTT. Protein: CASSQAPGQRISGNTIYF. This chain joins TRBV6-2 or TRBV6-3 and TRBJ1-3; 7 positions agree with TRBD1. V lost 5 bases to trimming and J lost 0 bases; unmatched junction nucleotides: 13. This CDR3 has 18 amino acids. CDR1 MNHEY and CDR2 SVGEGT come from the germline V gene.

The rearrangement links TRBV18 to TRBJ2-7, with 12 bases identical to TRBD1. The CDR3 contains 16 residues. Trimming cost V 0 bases and J 5 bases; bases outside gene matches: 5. Germline V gene lookup returns CDR1 KGHSH and CDR2 LQKENI. In nucleotides, the CDR3 is TGTGCCAGCTCACCACCTCGGGGACAGGGGGCCCACGAGCAGTACTTC. Translating gives CASSPPRGQGAHEQYF. The full variable domain, with the rest looked up from reference TRBV18 and TRBJ2-7, is NAGVMQNPRHLVRRRGQEARLRCSPMKGHSHVYWYRQLPEEGLKFMVYLQKENIIDESGMPKERFSAEFPKEGPSILRIQQVVRGDSAAYFCASSPPRGQGAHEQYFGPGTRLTVT.

The gene calls are TRBV5-1 and TRBJ2-2; possibly TRBD2 for D (5 bases). This CDR3 spans 12 amino acids. CDR1 is SGHRS and CDR2 is YFSETQ in the germline V gene. V was shortened by 4 bases and J by 5 bases, with 6 bases between the two germline ends. The CDR3 DNA follows: TGCGCCAGCAGCCGGGAAACCGGGGAGCTGTTTTTT. It codes for CASSRETGELFF.

This clone was found a few times. The chain has TRBV27 and TRBJ2-3; TRBD1 matches 8 bases. CDR3 length: 16 amino acids. V lost 4 bases and J lost 4; bases outside the gene matches: 10. Germline-derived CDR1 and CDR2 are MNHEY and SMNVEV (reference sequence). CDR3 DNA: TGTGCCAGCAGTTCCCTAGACAGGGGAGGTGCAGATACGCAGTATTTT. Its translation is CASSSLDRGGADTQYF.

This clone was detected a few times. The J gene is TRBJ2-2, the V gene TRBV6-2 or TRBV6-3, with 11 positions matching TRBD2. From germline, CDR1 is MNHEY and CDR2 SVGEGT. V lost 2 bases to trimming and J lost 8 bases; unmatched junction nucleotides: 10. The CDR3 extends over 17 amino acids. The chain's CDR3 is CASSYGGLAVQGGELFF. CDR3 coding DNA: TGTGCCAGCAGTTACGGGGGACTAGCGGTCCAGGGAGGGGAGCTGTTTTTT.

The rearrangement joins TRBV7-9 to TRBJ2-2, with D maybe TRBD1 (6 bases). V lost 7 bases and J 0 bases, leaving 12 bases between the germline ends. The germline V gene has CDR1 SEHNR and CDR2 FQNEAQ (reference sequence). The CDR3 spans 15 residues. The DNA of the CDR3 is TGTGCCAGCACTGCAGGGGCCACGAACACCGGGGAGCTGTTTTTT. As protein: CASTAGATNTGELFF.